This section outlines one T cell receptor (beta chain) sequence together with its context. Its antigen remains unidentified. No quality values exist for individual bases; no much larger clone is one base distant. The sample belongs to a study of cytomegalovirus exposure and HLA in healthy donors (dated by TCRdb to 2015 to 2018). A note on the overall study: An earlier analysis of 550 to 700 of the donors reported about 290 Gb of sequence data and some 100 million unique TCR beta sequences from some 180 million T cells. Donor age, sex, ethnicity and CMV serostatus were collected together with the repertoire data. The number of donors typed differed by locus, with roughly 620-640 for A, B, C, DRB1 and DQB1, roughly 550 for DQA1, under 610 for DPA1, and approximately 470 for DPB1. On average, 235,054 unique TCR beta nucleotide sequences were sequenced per donor among about 400 genotyped donors of the cohort, with roughly 20% of those sequences being non-productive. The T cell repertoires of around 730 subjects were profiled by immunosequencing and related to cytomegalovirus serostatus. The aim of the study was to test whether cataloging public T cell receptors could identify signatures of past pathogen exposure. Of the roughly 400 genotyped donors, approximately 82% fell in the genetic ancestry cluster associated with self-reported Caucasian donors. Because of strong linkage in the cohort, 5 or 6 DR-DQ haplotypes were treated as single units for association and clustering. All discovery cohort repertoires had been generated using a single sequencing platform. HLA typing included class I and class II loci at four-digit resolution. Rather than drawing on any new phenotypic data, the later analysis identified candidate immune exposures from TCR beta sequences and the way those sequences occurred across donors. A later analysis re-examined previously published TCR beta repertoires from just over 650 donors and added high-resolution HLA genotyping to investigate patterns of TCR occurrence. A separate validation cohort of roughly 130 different subjects was used in addition to the roughly 720-subject first cohort. To decide whether each TCR beta V gene segment behaved as functional or pseudogenic, an earlier analysis of some 600 of the donors relied on high-throughput TCR beta sequencing. A later genetic analysis took genome-wide SNP genotypes for 398 of the 666 donors and used that subset as a discovery cohort. The study combined high-throughput TCR immunosequencing, statistical association of individual TCRs with disease status, and machine learning to predict cytomegalovirus infection status. Roughly 300 gigabases of sequencing data and around 90 million unique TCR sequences made up an early release that covered roughly 670 HLA-typed donors. Results and caveats for the whole study, not just this receptor: This cohort had only TCR beta chains sequenced, and the lack of alpha or paired-chain data limited which features could be detected. Because counts were too low, fewer than 20 rarely observed V segments, including chromosome 9 orphons, were excluded from the earlier analysis of some 540 of the donors. The only immune exposure information available for the cohort was CMV serostatus. The classifier was reported to diagnose cytomegalovirus status with high specificity and sensitivity in both the original and validation cohorts. Because HLA typing was unavailable for some donors at each locus, only the typed subset was used in association tests. Because the 87-base-pair reads could not distinguish some IMGT-functional V segments, including TRBV6-2 and TRBV6-3, those segments were excluded. The presence/absence analyses assumed that sequencing depth was roughly uniform across donors, and that assumption may not be true. A later genetic analysis associated a missense DCLRE1C variant with V-gene and J-gene trimming of TCR beta chains, and an independent cohort replicated the association. When HLA alleles, especially DR and DQ, strongly co-occurred, attributing TCR associations to individual alleles was difficult. A later analysis found that TCR association rates varied across HLA loci, with DRB1 alleles showing the most associated TCRs and HLA-C alleles the fewest. The sequencing pipeline was judged likely to have produced a cluster of highly shared sequence variants as a technical artifact. Across donors, most TCR sequences were observed very rarely, whereas some public TCRs were present in many individuals. A later genetic analysis reported fewer N-insertions in productive TCRs among donors in an Asian-associated ancestry cluster than the roughly 620-donor mean. Correlated functional status among segregating V segments might reflect linkage disequilibrium, but an unknown experimental factor could not be ruled out. An earlier analysis of approximately 600 of the donors showed that most TCR beta V segments appeared in productive rearrangements either about 90% or about 30% of the time, which broadly matched IMGT annotations. A later analysis associated about 16,000 TCR beta sequences with specific HLA alleles at a false discovery rate of 0.05. In a later analysis, HLA-associated TCR beta chains were found to be more clonally expanded and to have lower generation probabilities than equally common non-associated chains. According to the authors, the approach could potentially be generalized to other disease states and immunological phenotypes. The study gave a list of 150 to 200 TCR beta chains associated with cytomegalovirus. A later analysis found that most CMV-associated TCR beta chains appeared HLA-restricted, with HLA associations seemingly driven largely by CMV exposure. Three of the identified cytomegalovirus-associated TCR beta chains were confirmed in vitro to be specific for cytomegalovirus antigens. A further reported finding was that TCR beta sequences accurately predicted the HLA-A and HLA-B alleles for most subjects in the first cohort. According to a later analysis, parvovirus B19, influenza, CMV and Epstein-Barr virus appeared linked to several top co-occurrence clusters.

Germline trimming: 6 bases from V, 5 bases from J; junction bases outside gene matches: 6. The CDR1 and CDR2 encoded by the germline V gene are SGHDT and YYEEEE. The CDR3 spans 14 residues, from the cysteine through the phenylalanine. Only the CDR3 region is kept as DNA, spanning 42 bases read in frame from base 1. The cohort consisted of some 670 healthy bone marrow donors. Cohort members were all nominally healthy when sampled, although unrecorded immune exposures were likely present. The donor was CMV seropositive and belonged to the group of about 290 seropositive cohort members. Each donor provided a peripheral blood sample, and peripheral blood mononuclear cells were used for TCR beta sequencing. Genomic DNA extraction from the blood cell samples was performed with the Qiagen DNeasy Blood Extraction Kit. The library relied on the immunoSEQ multiplex PCR assay. For the multiplex PCR, a mixture combining 60 forward primers for TCR Vbeta segments and 13 reverse primers for TCR Jbeta segments was used. The CDR3 region of rearranged TCR beta genes was amplified from genomic DNA by a multiplex PCR assay. The amplified TCR beta libraries were sequenced on the Illumina HiSeq System as 87-base-pair reads. As for how the authors treated the data: Across the 500 to 700 repertoires, a later analysis counted approximately 83 million unique TCR beta chains, roughly 11 million of which were shared by at least two donors. A nearest-neighbor algorithm error-corrected the raw reads and collapsed the reads into unique sequences, merging closely related sequences to remove PCR and sequencing errors. V, D and J gene segments were assigned by aligning CDR3 sequences to IMGT reference sequences. For a sequence to be retained, at least a six-nucleotide match to both a V gene segment and a J gene segment was required. Rearrangements were called productive when the CDR3 lacked stop codons and stayed in frame with V and J; all others were non-productive. CDR3 was defined by IMGT convention, running from the second conserved V-encoded cysteine to the conserved J-encoded phenylalanine. Sequences without an unambiguous match to a single V gene segment were excluded from the earlier analysis of a few hundred of the donors. An earlier analysis of 587 of the donors called V segments functional above 56.7% productive rearrangements and segregating when the between-donor standard deviation exceeded 5%. A statistical classification framework was built for diagnosing cytomegalovirus status from the catalog of TCR beta chain sequences. In a later analysis, V and J genes were assigned by comparing TCR nucleotide sequences against IMGT/GENE-DB human TR gene sequences. In a later analysis, CDR3 sequences and most-parsimonious VDJ recombination scenarios were assigned using the TCRdist pipeline. In a later analysis, each TCR beta chain was defined by its CDR3 amino acid sequence together with its V-gene family, and reads without a unique V-gene family were excluded. To address suspected cross-contamination and a sequencing artifact, a later analysis removed several hundred highly shared, low-generation-probability nucleotide sequences. For each public chain, a later analysis derived a clonal expansion index from normalized ranks of inferred template counts within each repertoire. Generation probabilities in a later analysis came from a VDJ recombination model fitted to out-of-frame rearrangements, and those results were checked against IGoR. A later analysis scored TCR-TCR, TCR-HLA and TCR-CMV co-occurrence with hypergeometric tests, applying a repertoire-size bias correction to TCR pairs. A later analysis estimated false discovery rates by permuting HLA or CMV assignments 20 times. In a later analysis, co-occurring TCRs were grouped using DBSCAN, and TCRdist sequence similarity was added for clustering within HLA-allele-positive subsets. Repertoires with fewer than 30,000 or more than 120,000 public chains, plus five repertoires with anomalous nucleotide sharing, were excluded from co-occurrence clustering. Entries here come from immuneACCESS through TCRdb and include only in-frame sequences with V and J called. Some clones fail to appear in such tables; in the studies checked, an unresolved V gene covers under half of the shortfall, and the cause of the remainder is unknown. V and J calls and clone size come straight from that table; D and trimming were deduced from the DNA. For this sample there are about 170,000 clones; roughly 67% appear just once. The top ten constitute approximately 5.1% of the sample.

The TCR was taken from a woman between 18 and 29 years old in good health and CMV-seropositive. The V and J segments used are TRBV5-6 and TRBJ2-5; 11 central nucleotides agree with TRBD2. Sequencing was carried out using PBMCs. The CDR3 in this case is CASITSGGVETQYF. The nucleotide sequence reads TGTGCCAGCATTACTAGCGGGGGCGTCGAGACCCAGTACTTC.